The T cell receptor beta chain described here comes from a study of T cells after yellow fever vaccination. TCRdb ran MiXCR on the 5' RACE reads and lists one entry per CDR3 protein. The data show some 48,000 distinct CDR3 sequences, 5% to 8% seen once. The V and J ends lost 4 bases and 8 bases respectively, with 14 bases between them. The CDR3 is 13 residues long. Germline assignment: CDR1 LGHDT and CDR2 YNNKEL (reference sequence). This clonotype came up a few times. This chain connects TRBV3-1 to TRBJ1-1; D perhaps matches TRBD1 (6 bases). The clonotype comes from a man aged 25-45 years who received the YFV17D yellow fever vaccine. The sample was PBMCs, either bulk or a sorted T-cell subset (CD4+, CD8+, memory, or dextramer-sorted; not recorded which), taken 45 days after the yellow fever booster vaccination. CDR3 bases: TGTGCCAGCAGCCTCGTAGGGGGGCGGGAAGCTTTCTTT. Its protein product is CASSLVGGREAFF.